Listed here are 25 T cell receptor beta chains from one sample, sequenced in a study of T-cell reconstitution after alpha-beta-depleted transplantation in children. A TCRbeta library incorporating unique molecular identifiers was prepared. TCRdb redid the calling of the PCR reads with MiXCR, one entry per CDR3 protein. This table holds about 200,000 distinct CDR3 sequences, around 9.2% found once. The sample here was PBMCs, mostly from graft donor cells, taken 360 days after TCRalphabeta/CD19-depleted stem cell transplant. Every receptor here comes from a male patient aged 2-10 years who had a stem cell transplant for acute myeloid leukemia, so the T cells may come from the graft donor.

The chain combines TRBV7-8 with TRBJ1-2; 9 nucleotides align to TRBD1. The ends lost 5 bases at V and 2 bases at J; junction bases unmatched: 3. The germline gives CDR1 SGHVS, CDR2 FQNEAQ. The CDR3 covers 14 residues. The CDR3 DNA reads as TGTGCCAGCAGCGGGACAGGGTTGAACTATGGCTACACCTTC. This codes for CASSGTGLNYGYTF.

This clonotype came up many times. V gene TRBV6-5 combines with J gene TRBJ2-7; 7 nucleotides agree with TRBD1. The CDR3 totals 15 residues. Per germline, CDR1 MNHEY and CDR2 SVGAGI. Trimming removed 2 bases from V and 4 bases from J; junction bases left unmatched: 8. Here the CDR3 DNA reads TGTGCCAGCAGTTACGGCACAGGGGCTATTTACGAGCAGTACGTC. This gives the protein CASSYGTGAIYEQYV.

This clonotype was seen many times. The chain carries TRBV7-2 and TRBJ2-7; 9 nucleotides match TRBD1. J was trimmed by 4 bases and V by 4 bases; bases with no gene match: 5. The CDR3 consists of 14 residues. CDR1 SGHTA and CDR2 FQGNSA come from the germline V gene. The CDR3, as DNA: TGTGCCAGCAGCTCCCGGGACAGGGTATACGAGCAGTACTTC. It translates to CASSSRDRVYEQYF.

This clonotype was recorded many times. The V call is TRBV12-3 or TRBV12-4, the J call TRBJ2-7; no firm D call. The CDR3 sequence is 14 residues long. Trimming left V 3 bases short and J 4 bases short, with 13 bases between. The CDR3 DNA is TGTGCCAGCAGTTTTTCGGACCGGAATTACGAGCAGTACTTC. The encoded protein is CASSFSDRNYEQYF.

There are many counts of this clonotype. The chain has TRBV28 and TRBJ1-1; 8 bases line up with TRBD1. From germline, CDR1 is MDHEN and CDR2 SYDVKM. Germline trimming cut 10 bases from V and 9 bases from J; bases unmatched to any gene: 7. There are 11 residues in the CDR3. The CDR3 DNA sequence: TGTGCCATCCTACTCAGGGGGCAAGCTTTCTTT. Protein sequence: CAILLRGQAFF.

This clonotype was picked up many times. The rearrangement links TRBV20-1 to TRBJ2-7; D is unclear. V dropped 5 bases and J dropped 1 base, with 24 bases sitting between them. The CDR3 runs to 17 residues. Germline CDR1 DFQATT, CDR2 SNEGSKA (reference sequence). CDR3 coding DNA: TGCAGTGCTCGCACCCCGTTCTCGCGGATGACTTCCTACGAGCAGTACTTC. It codes for CSARTPFSRMTSYEQYF.

The chain couples TRBV20-1 to TRBJ2-7; TRBD1 is a possible D gene (5 bases). The germline V gene has CDR1 DFQATT and CDR2 SNEGSKA (reference sequence). Trimming took 3 bases from V and 0 from J, leaving 15 bases between them. The CDR3 is 15 amino acids. In DNA form, the CDR3 reads TGCAGTGCTAGGGTCCCCAGGGCATCCTCCTACGAGCAGTACTTC. Translating gives CSARVPRASSYEQYF.

This clonotype has a count of ten or more. This chain uses TRBV7-2 with TRBJ2-7; 9 bases are a match to TRBD1. CDR1 is SGHTA and CDR2 is FQGNSA in the germline V gene. The CDR3 consists of 16 residues. After removal of 1 base from V and 0 bases from J, the junction contained 4 bases not matched to a gene. CDR3 loop: CASSLGPGQGSYEQYF. CDR3 DNA sequence: TGTGCCAGCAGCTTAGGGCCGGGACAGGGCTCCTACGAGCAGTACTTC.

The rearrangement links TRBV7-2 to TRBJ2-4; a weak D match, TRBD2 (6 bases). The CDR3 is made up of 14 amino acids. V was clipped by 3 bases and J by 6 bases, with 12 bases between them. Germline V gives CDR1 SGHTA, CDR2 FQGNSA. The DNA for the CDR3 is TGTGCCAGCAGCTTCTCCGGGGACTTAAACATTCAGTACTTC. Its translation: CASSFSGDLNIQYF.

The CDR3 sequence: CASSLGHRGTSYEQYF. CDR3 nucleotides: TGTGCCAGCAGCTTGGGACACAGGGGGACGTCCTACGAGCAGTACTTC. The genes are TRBV5-5 and TRBJ2-7; 8 bases align to TRBD1. Germline loops: CDR1 SGHKS, CDR2 YYEKEE (reference sequence). V lost 0 bases to trimming and J lost 1 base; unmatched junction nucleotides: 6. CDR3 size: 16 residues.

This clonotype has just a few counts. This sequence joins TRBV3-1 and TRBJ2-2; D remains unclear. This CDR3 comprises 14 residues. V gave up 6 bases and J gave up 9 bases, with 17 bases separating them. Germline CDR1 reads LGHDT; CDR2 reads YNNKEL (reference sequence). CDR3 nucleotides: TGTGCCAGCAGTCGCGGACCCCTTTCCCGGGAGCTGTTTTTT. Amino acid sequence: CASSRGPLSRELFF.

In this sample, this clonotype turned up many times. The chain employs TRBV10-1 and TRBJ2-3, with 10 nucleotides matching TRBD2. Trimming cost V 0 bases and J 1 base; bases outside gene matches: 1. The germline CDR1 and CDR2 sequences are WNHNN and SYGVQD (reference sequence). This CDR3 has 16 amino acids. CDR3 sequence (DNA): TGCGCCAGCAGTGAGTCAGCGGGGGGGGGCACAGATACGCAGTATTTT. It translates to CASSESAGGGTDTQYF.

This clonotype has ten or more counts. The chain couples TRBV18 to TRBJ1-2; no definite D call. V was clipped by 0 bases and J by 4 bases, with 18 bases between them. CDR3 size: 17 residues. Germline V gene data show CDR1 as KGHSH and CDR2 as LQKENI. CDR3 sequence reads: CASSPPGRALERYGYTF. The CDR3 DNA reads TGTGCCAGCTCACCACCGGGCAGAGCATTAGAGCGCTATGGCTACACCTTC.

V gene TRBV20-1 combines with J gene TRBJ2-1; the match to TRBD2 covers 7 bases. CDR3 length: 15 amino acids. Trimming cost V 1 base and J 8 bases; bases outside gene matches: 11. Germline V gene sequence: CDR1 DFQATT, CDR2 SNEGSKA (reference sequence). The CDR3 loop reads CSARVGGRAGHEQFF. CDR3 nucleotide sequence: TGCAGTGCTAGAGTCGGGGGGAGGGCCGGGCATGAGCAGTTCTTC.

This clonotype was detected a few times. This chain joins TRBV20-1 and TRBJ1-6; D ambiguous. V shed 6 bases and J shed 4 bases, with 13 bases lying between them. Germline loops: CDR1 DFQATT, CDR2 SNEGSKA (reference sequence). The CDR3 totals 14 residues. The DNA of the CDR3 is TGCAGTGCGCAACCCAGGACTTATAATTCACCCCTCCACTTT. This encodes CSAQPRTYNSPLHF.

In this sample, this clonotype turned up a few times. The chain combines TRBV11-2 with TRBJ1-4; weak D call: TRBD1 (5 bases). CDR1 and CDR2 from the germline V gene are SGHAT and FQNNGV. The CDR3 loop spans 17 amino acids. Deletions cut 4 bases from V and 8 bases from J, with 23 bases between. The CDR3 region has the DNA TGTGCCAGCAGCTCCCCAAAGTCCGGGGGTCCGAGGGAAAAACTGTTTTTT. Translating gives CASSSPKSGGPREKLFF.

This clonotype came up a few times. The chain combines TRBV12-3 or TRBV12-4 with TRBJ2-1, with 13 bases lining up with TRBD2. The CDR3 is 17 amino acids. V gave up 2 bases and J gave up 7 bases; unmatched junction bases: 8. The CDR3 is CASSLPTGTSGINEQFF. Written as DNA, the CDR3 is TGTGCCAGCAGTTTACCTACCGGGACTAGCGGGATAAATGAGCAGTTCTTC.

This clonotype was recorded many times. The chain joins TRBV20-1 to TRBJ1-1; D ambiguous. V shed 3 bases and J shed 3 bases, with 14 bases lying between them. Germline V gene sequence: CDR1 DFQATT, CDR2 SNEGSKA (reference sequence). The CDR3 has 14 residues. DNA of the CDR3: TGCAGTGCTAGCCAAGGGAGGGTGGACACTGAAGCTTTCTTT. It yields the protein CSASQGRVDTEAFF.

This clonotype has ten or more counts. This rearrangement joins TRBV5-1 to TRBJ1-1; D perhaps matches TRBD1 (5 bases). With 2 bases removed from V and 0 bases from J, the gap between germline ends came to 11 bases. The germline V gene has CDR1 SGHRS and CDR2 YFSETQ. CDR3 length: 15 residues. The CDR3 bases are TGCGCCAGCAGCTTAACCGAGGGGATGAACACTGAAGCTTTCTTT. This codes for CASSLTEGMNTEAFF.

The rearrangement links TRBV23-1 to TRBJ1-2; tentative D call: TRBD1 (5 bases). TRBV23-1 is sorted into the ORF group, with uncertain function. Trimming cost V 8 bases and J 2 bases, with 12 bases left between them. The CDR3 sequence is 13 residues long. CDR3 amino acids: CASGYWTNYGYTF. In DNA, the CDR3 is TGCGCCAGCGGCTACTGGACAAACTATGGCTACACCTTC.

This clonotype was counted only a few times. The chain uses TRBV7-3 and TRBJ2-1, with D tentatively TRBD2 (7 bases). Germline V gene sequence: CDR1 SGHTA, CDR2 FQGTGA. The CDR3 sequence is 15 residues long. Between the trimmed V and J ends, which lost 5 bases and 9 bases, there was a span of 20 bases. This CDR3 reads CASSPRGGNAGEQFF. CDR3 DNA sequence: TGTGCCAGCAGCCCTAGGGGGGGTAATGCGGGTGAGCAGTTCTTC. Variable domain in full (rest from reference TRBV7-3 and TRBJ2-1): GAGVSQTPSNKVTEKGKYVELRCDPISGHTALYWYRQSLGQGPEFLIYFQGTGAADDSGLPNDRFFAVRPEGSVSTLKIQRTERGDSAVYLCASSPRGGNAGEQFFGPGTRLTVL.

There are many counts of this clonotype. The chain is built from TRBV4-3 and TRBJ1-1; D is possibly TRBD1 (5 bases). The CDR3 totals 14 residues. Germline assignment: CDR1 LGHNA and CDR2 YSLEER. V lost 3 bases, J lost 2 bases, and 10 bases lay in between. The CDR3 DNA reads as TGCGCCAGCAGCCAGGGGGAGTTCAACACTGAAGCTTTCTTT. Encoded protein: CASSQGEFNTEAFF.

Regarding this clonotype: This may arise from a read error, as a much more abundant clone is one base away. V usage is TRBV5-1 and J usage is TRBJ1-1; maybe TRBD1 (5 bases). Germline V lookup: CDR1 SGHRS, CDR2 YFSETQ. This CDR3 has 17 amino acids. CDR3 DNA: TGCGCCAGCATCTTGAATGGGGGTGGATCCATGAACACTGAAGCTTTCTTT. It translates to CASILNGGGSMNTEAFF.

J is TRBJ1-6 and V is TRBV5-5; D unclear. Per germline, CDR1 SGHKS and CDR2 YYEKEE (reference sequence). V was trimmed by 0 bases and J by 4 bases, leaving 8 bases between them. The CDR3 has 15 residues. CDR3 loop: CASSLEGLYNSPLHF. In DNA, the CDR3 is TGTGCCAGCAGCTTGGAAGGGTTGTATAATTCACCCCTCCACTTT.

The chain couples TRBV12-3 or TRBV12-4 to TRBJ2-2; 7 nucleotides match TRBD1. CDR3 length: 16 amino acids. The V and J ends lost 5 bases and 0 bases, in that order; junction bases with no gene match: 6. The CDR3 bases are TGTGCCAGCAGTACGGGACAGAGAACGAACACCGGGGAGCTGTTTTTT. This sequence encodes CASSTGQRTNTGELFF.